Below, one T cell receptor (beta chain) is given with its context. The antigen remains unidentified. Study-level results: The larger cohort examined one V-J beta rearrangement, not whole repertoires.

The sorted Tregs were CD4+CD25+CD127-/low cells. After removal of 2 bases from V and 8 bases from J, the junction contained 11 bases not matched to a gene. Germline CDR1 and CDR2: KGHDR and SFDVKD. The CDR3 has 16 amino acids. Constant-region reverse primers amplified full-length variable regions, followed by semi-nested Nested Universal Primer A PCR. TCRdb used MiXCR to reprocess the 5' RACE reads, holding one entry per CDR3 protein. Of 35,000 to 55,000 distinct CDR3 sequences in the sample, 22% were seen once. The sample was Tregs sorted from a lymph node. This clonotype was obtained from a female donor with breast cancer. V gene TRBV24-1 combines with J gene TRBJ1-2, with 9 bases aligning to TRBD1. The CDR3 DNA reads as TGTGCCACCAGTGATTCGGCCGGGACAGGGATCGGGGGCTACACCTTC. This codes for CATSDSAGTGIGGYTF.